Below, 13 T cell receptor beta chains from the same sample are listed, as sequenced in a study of OX40 agonist ivuxolimab in advanced cancers. Library preparation used the immunoSEQ multiplex PCR assay. The source is immuneACCESS, and TCRdb retained only in-frame sequences with V and J called. Part of the clones is not carried over; for the studies checked, unresolved V genes explain less than half of this, and the remainder is unexplained. For this sample there are about 69,000 clones; 90% appear just once. The ten largest clones add up to 8% to 11% of the sample. The sequencing used CD4+ or CD8+ T cells sorted from blood, collected in a trial of the OX40 agonist ivuxolimab. The receptors originated from an adult with an advanced solid tumor such as melanoma, head and neck, liver or kidney cancer.

The V and J genes are TRBV6-5 and TRBJ1-1; possible D gene TRBD1, 6 bases. CDR1 MNHEY and CDR2 SVGAGI come from the germline V gene. The CDR3 is 16 amino acids. Trimming removed 0 bases from V and 1 base from J, with 12 bases in between. The CDR3 is CASSYSIGTQNTEAFF. CDR3 in DNA: TGTGCCAGCAGTTACTCGATCGGGACACAGAACACTGAAGCTTTCTTT.

The V call is TRBV2, the J call TRBJ2-1, with 12 bases lining up with TRBD2. The CDR3 spans 16 residues. The V and J ends lost 7 bases and 0 bases, in that order; junction bases with no gene match: 4. The germline CDR1 and CDR2 sequences are SNHLY and FYNNEI. The CDR3 nucleotides are TGTGCCAGCACTAGCGGGAGGGCTAGCTCCTACAATGAGCAGTTCTTC. Protein product: CASTSGRASSYNEQFF. The entire variable domain, with the rest obtained from reference TRBV2 and TRBJ2-1, is as follows: EPEVTQTPSHQVTQMGQEVILRCVPISNHLYFYWYRQILGQKVEFLVSFYNNEISEKSEIFDDQFSVERPDGSNFTLKIRSTKLEDSAMYFCASTSGRASSYNEQFFGPGTRLTVL.

The chain employs TRBV5-4 and TRBJ2-1; TRBD1 matches at 10 bases. Germline V gives CDR1 SGHNT, CDR2 YYREEE (reference sequence). With V trimmed by 5 bases and J by 9 bases, 8 bases remained unmatched. CDR3 length: 14 amino acids. The CDR3 region is CASRVDRGVGEQFF. The CDR3 DNA sequence: TGTGCCAGCAGGGTGGACAGGGGGGTGGGTGAGCAGTTCTTC.

The chain recombines TRBV18 with TRBJ1-3; D unresolved. Trimming shortened V by 3 bases and J by 0 bases, and 12 bases separated the two germline ends. CDR1 and CDR2 from the germline V gene are KGHSH and LQKENI. CDR3 length: 16 amino acids. In DNA, the CDR3 is TGTGCCAGCTCACCCGGATTGACGATCTCTGGAAACACCATATATTTT. This encodes CASSPGLTISGNTIYF.

The V and J genes are TRBV9 and TRBJ2-7; D uncertain. Trimming took 0 bases from V and 1 from J, leaving 5 bases between them. Germline lookup yields CDR1 SGDLS and CDR2 YYNGEE. The CDR3 sequence is 13 residues long. In DNA form, the CDR3 reads TGTGCCAGCAGCGTAGCCGGTTCCTACGAGCAGTACTTC. Amino acids: CASSVAGSYEQYF.

The chain joins TRBV4-1 to TRBJ2-7; TRBD1 is a possible D gene (6 bases). The CDR3 has 13 residues. Germline CDR1 MGHRA, CDR2 YSYEKL. V was cut by 2 bases and J by 7 bases, with 12 bases left in between. CDR3 DNA sequence: TGCGCCAGCAGCCAAATGGGGGCGGTGGAGCAGTACTTC. This gives the protein CASSQMGAVEQYF.

J is TRBJ2-3 and V is TRBV5-8; D is uncertain. The germline V and J ends were trimmed by 2 bases and 4 bases, with 14 bases remaining between them. CDR3 size: 15 residues. Germline CDR1 reads SGHTS; CDR2 reads YDEGEE. CDR3 region: CASSFLGLPADTQYF. The CDR3 DNA reads TGTGCCAGCAGCTTCCTAGGCCTACCAGCAGATACGCAGTATTTT.

The chain is built from TRBV18 and TRBJ2-3; D is ambiguous. The CDR3 has 15 amino acids. V was clipped by 3 bases and J by 2 bases, with 12 bases between them. The germline gives CDR1 KGHSH, CDR2 LQKENI. The CDR3 sequence: CASSPTGALTDTQYF. CDR3 DNA sequence: TGTGCCAGCTCACCCACCGGAGCGCTCACAGATACGCAGTATTTT.

The rearrangement uses TRBV7-9 and TRBJ2-7; 13 bases are shared with TRBD2. The CDR3 has 17 amino acids. CDR1 and CDR2 from the germline V gene are SEHNR and FQNEAQ (reference sequence). Trimming took 5 bases from V and 2 from J; bases not matched to a gene: 9. The CDR3 nucleotides are TGTGCCAGCAGCCCTGGACTAGCGGGAGCGACTCCCTACGAGCAGTACTTC. Translated: CASSPGLAGATPYEQYF.

The rearrangement joins TRBV28 to TRBJ2-4, with 8 bases fitting TRBD2. V shed 8 bases, J shed 6 bases, and the junction held 12 bases outside the gene matches. The CDR3 length is 15 residues. Germline CDR1 and CDR2: MDHEN and SYDVKM. In DNA form, the CDR3 reads TGTGCCAGCCGCCCGGGGGGGGGCGGAGGAAACATTCAGTACTTC. This gives the protein CASRPGGGGGNIQYF.

The chain couples TRBV19 to TRBJ1-5; D is uncertain. V was cut by 5 bases and J by 3 bases, with 8 bases left in between. The CDR3 consists of 13 residues. CDR1 LNHDA and CDR2 SQIVND come from the germline V gene (reference sequence). Here the CDR3 DNA reads TGTGCCAGTAGTTTGCAGAACAATCAGCCCCAGCATTTT. Translated, it gives CASSLQNNQPQHF.

This chain joins TRBV7-3 and TRBJ2-2; D is perhaps TRBD1 or TRBD2 (5 bases each). This CDR3 has 13 amino acids. Germline V gene sequence: CDR1 SGHTA, CDR2 FQGTGA. Trimming removed 5 bases from V and 7 bases from J, with 11 bases in between. Here the CDR3 reads CASSPSGLGELFF. The CDR3 DNA follows: TGTGCCAGCAGCCCCTCGGGGCTCGGGGAGCTGTTTTTT.

V usage is TRBV6-5 and J usage is TRBJ1-5; 8 bases are shared with TRBD1. This CDR3 is built from 14 residues. The V gene's germline CDR1 is MNHEY and CDR2 SVGAGI. V was pared by 8 bases and J by 5 bases, with 8 bases of the junction left unmatched. CDR3 sequence (DNA): TGTGCCAGCGGACGGACAGGGTTGGATCAGCCCCAGCATTTT. This encodes CASGRTGLDQPQHF.